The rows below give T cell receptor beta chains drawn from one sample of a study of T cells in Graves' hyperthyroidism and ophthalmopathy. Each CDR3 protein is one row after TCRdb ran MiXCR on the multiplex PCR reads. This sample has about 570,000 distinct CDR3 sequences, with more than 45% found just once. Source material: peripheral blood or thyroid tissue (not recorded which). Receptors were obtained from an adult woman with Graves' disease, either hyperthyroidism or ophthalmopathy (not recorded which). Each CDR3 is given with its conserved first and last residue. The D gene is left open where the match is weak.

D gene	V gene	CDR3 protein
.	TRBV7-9	CASSLPGGSPLHF
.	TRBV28	CASSLISAELFF
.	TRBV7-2	CACAGVAGQAFF
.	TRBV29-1	CSVPLGGETQHF
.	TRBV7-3	CASSLTNNSPLHF
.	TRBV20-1	CSAGRMNTEAFF
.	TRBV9	CASSPTSDSPLHF
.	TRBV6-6	CASSYYSGRTSYEQYF
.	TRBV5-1	CASSPGTANEAFF
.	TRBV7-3	CASSLRRGGANEQYF
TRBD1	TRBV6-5	CASSIGGAYNSPLHF
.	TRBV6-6	CASSKGTDSNQPQHF
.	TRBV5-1	CASSPAGFFSETQYF
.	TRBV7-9	CASSLIFGGESQTEAFF
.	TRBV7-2	CASSLEAVGELFF
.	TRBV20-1	CSAGQAISYNSPLHF
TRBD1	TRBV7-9	CASSSVGWTGGRSGQYF
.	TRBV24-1	CATSDSYQETQYF
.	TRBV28	CAGRLQPYRTVNTEAFF
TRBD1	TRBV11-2	CASSQDRGGYGYTF
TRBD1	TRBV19	CTSRRGQVDTEAFF
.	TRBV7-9	CAGSLNSPLHF
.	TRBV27	CASSLWEGETEAFF
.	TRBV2	CASRPGPNYEQYF
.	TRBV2	CASSLGTLEEAFF
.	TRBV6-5	CASSSPDLGWKLFF
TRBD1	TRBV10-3	CAIRPDRGFPYGYTF
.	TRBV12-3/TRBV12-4	CASTTRTYEQYF
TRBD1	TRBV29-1	CSSPDRDYGYTF